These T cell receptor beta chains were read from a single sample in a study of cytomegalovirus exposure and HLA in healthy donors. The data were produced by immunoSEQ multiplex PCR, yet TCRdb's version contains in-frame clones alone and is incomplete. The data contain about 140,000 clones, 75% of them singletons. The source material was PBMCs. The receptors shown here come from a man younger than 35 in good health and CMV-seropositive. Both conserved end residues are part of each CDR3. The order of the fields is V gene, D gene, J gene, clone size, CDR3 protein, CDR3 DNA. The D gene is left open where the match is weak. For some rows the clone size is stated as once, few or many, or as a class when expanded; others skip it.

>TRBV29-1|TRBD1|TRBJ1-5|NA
CSVAGTGGRGNQPQHF
TGCAGCGTTGCCGGGACAGGGGGCCGTGGCAATCAGCCCCAGCATTTT
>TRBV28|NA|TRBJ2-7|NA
CASSERGYEQYF
TGTGCCAGCAGTGAAAGGGGCTACGAGCAGTACTTC
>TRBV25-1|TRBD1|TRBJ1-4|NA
CARSDPGTASNEKLFF
TGTGCCCGCAGTGACCCCGGGACAGCGAGTAATGAAAAACTGTTTTTT
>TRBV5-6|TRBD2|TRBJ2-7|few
CASSLGLAALREQYF
TGTGCCAGCAGCTTGGGGCTAGCGGCTCTGAGGGAGCAGTACTTC
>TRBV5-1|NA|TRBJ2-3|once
CASSPRRGDTQYF
TGCGCCAGCAGCCCCCGCCGGGGGGATACGCAGTATTTT
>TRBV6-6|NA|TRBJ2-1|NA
CAIKQGLEQFF
TGTGCCATAAAACAGGGTCTTGAGCAGTTCTTC
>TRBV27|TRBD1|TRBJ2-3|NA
CASSGRGSSQYF
TGTGCCAGCAGTGGCAGGGGGAGTTCGCAGTATTTT
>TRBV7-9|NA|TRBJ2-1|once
CASSGGAGVRFVEQFF
TGTGCCAGCAGCGGGGGGGCAGGGGTGCGATTTGTGGAGCAGTTCTTC
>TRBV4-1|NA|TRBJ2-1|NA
CASSQESIRLPSSYNEQFF
TGCGCCAGCAGCCAAGAGTCGATTCGACTTCCGAGCTCCTACAATGAGCAGTTCTTC
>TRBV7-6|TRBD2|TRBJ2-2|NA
CASRIAGGELFF
TGTGCCAGCAGAATAGCGGGCGGGGAGCTGTTTTTT
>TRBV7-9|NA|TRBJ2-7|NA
CASSFQDNFDEQYF
TGTGCCAGCAGCTTTCAGGACAACTTTGACGAGCAGTACTTC
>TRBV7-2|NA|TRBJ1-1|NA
CASSVQLMNTEAFF
TGTGCCAGCAGCGTGCAACTCATGAACACTGAAGCTTTCTTT
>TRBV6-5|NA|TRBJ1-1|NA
CASSKQGRKGTEAFF
TGTGCCAGCAGCAAACAGGGCCGGAAGGGCACTGAAGCTTTCTTT
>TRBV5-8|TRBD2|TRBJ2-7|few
CASSPSGGEAFEQYF
TGTGCCAGCAGCCCCTCGGGGGGTGAGGCCTTCGAGCAGTACTTC
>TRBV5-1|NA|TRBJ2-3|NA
CASSDGIAQYF
TGCGCCAGCAGCGACGGGATTGCGCAGTATTTT
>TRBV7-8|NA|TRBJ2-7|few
CASSLGLGVLYEQYF
TGTGCCAGCAGCTTAGGTTTAGGGGTACTCTACGAGCAGTACTTC
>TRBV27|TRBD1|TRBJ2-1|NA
CASSLRTGSSYNEQFF
TGTGCCAGCAGTTTAAGGACAGGGAGCTCCTACAATGAGCAGTTCTTC
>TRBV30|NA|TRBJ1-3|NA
CAWSMSGLSGNTIYF
TGTGCCTGGAGCATGTCAGGGCTCTCTGGAAACACCATATATTTT
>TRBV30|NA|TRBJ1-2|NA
CAWSVWAGNAYGYTF
TGTGCCTGGAGTGTATGGGCGGGGAACGCCTATGGCTACACCTTC
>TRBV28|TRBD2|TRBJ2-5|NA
CASSSGGRQETQYF
TGTGCCAGCAGCAGCGGGGGGCGACAAGAGACCCAGTACTTC
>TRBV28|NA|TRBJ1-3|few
CASLTRLGQVSGNTIYF
TGTGCCAGCCTGACTCGGCTAGGACAAGTCTCTGGAAACACCATATATTTT
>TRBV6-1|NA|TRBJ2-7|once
CASSLIDSYEQYF
TGTGCCAGCAGTTTAATAGACAGTTACGAGCAGTACTTC
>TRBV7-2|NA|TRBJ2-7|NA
CASSRRGADKYYF
TGTGCCAGCAGCCGGAGGGGCGCGGACAAGTACTACTTC
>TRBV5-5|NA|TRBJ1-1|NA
CASSLQNTEAFF
TGTGCCAGCAGCTTACAGAACACTGAAGCTTTCTTT
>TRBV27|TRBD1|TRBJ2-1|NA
CASRESGQGSYNEQFF
TGTGCCAGCAGAGAGTCGGGACAGGGTTCCTACAATGAGCAGTTCTTC
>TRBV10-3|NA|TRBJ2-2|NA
CAISGRLLLGGNTGELFF
TGTGCCATCAGTGGCCGGTTATTGTTGGGAGGGAACACCGGGGAGCTGTTTTTT
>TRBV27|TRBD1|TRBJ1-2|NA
CASSSHGQGRDYGYTF
TGTGCCAGCAGTTCACACGGACAGGGAAGGGACTATGGCTACACCTTC
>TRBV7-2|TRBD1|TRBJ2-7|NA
CASSLVRQGAHEQYF
TGTGCCAGCAGCTTAGTAAGACAGGGGGCTCACGAGCAGTACTTC
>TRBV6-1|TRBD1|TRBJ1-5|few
CASRGQAYQPQHF
TGTGCCAGCAGAGGACAGGCTTATCAGCCCCAGCATTTT
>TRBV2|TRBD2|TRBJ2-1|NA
CAGGTSLYEQFF
TGTGCCGGCGGGACTAGCCTCTATGAGCAGTTCTTC
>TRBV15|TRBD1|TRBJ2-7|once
CATSFRTGYEQYF
TGTGCCACCAGCTTCCGGACAGGGTACGAGCAGTACTTC
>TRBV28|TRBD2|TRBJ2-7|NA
CATKGTSGSRHEQYF
TGTGCCACAAAAGGGACTAGCGGGAGTCGCCACGAGCAGTACTTC
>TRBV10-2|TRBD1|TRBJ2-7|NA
CASSESRGRYEQYF
TGCGCCAGCAGTGAGTCCAGGGGGCGGTACGAGCAGTACTTC
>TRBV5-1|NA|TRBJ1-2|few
CASSLDRSGGTF
TGCGCCAGCAGCTTGGACAGGTCCGGGGGCACCTTC
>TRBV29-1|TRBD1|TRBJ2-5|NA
CSVEGTGTEETQYF
TGCAGCGTTGAAGGGACCGGGACAGAAGAGACCCAGTACTTC
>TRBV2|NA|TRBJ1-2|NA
CASMNVANYGYTF
TGTGCCAGCATGAATGTAGCGAACTATGGCTACACCTTC
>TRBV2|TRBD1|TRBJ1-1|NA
CASTPGGRIEAFF
TGTGCCAGCACCCCAGGGGGGAGGATTGAAGCTTTCTTT
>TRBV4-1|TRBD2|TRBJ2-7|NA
CASSKSEAGSSYEQYF
TGCGCCAGCAGCAAAAGCGAAGCGGGAAGCTCCTACGAGCAGTACTTC
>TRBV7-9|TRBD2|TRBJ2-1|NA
CASSSASGRSYNEQFF
TGTGCCAGCAGCTCCGCTAGCGGGAGGTCCTACAATGAGCAGTTCTTC
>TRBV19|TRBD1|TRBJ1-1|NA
CASSSPGQGVEAFF
TGTGCCAGTAGTTCCCCGGGACAGGGGGTTGAAGCTTTCTTT
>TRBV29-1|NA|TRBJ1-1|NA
CSSRDMATEAFF
TGCAGCTCTCGGGACATGGCCACTGAAGCTTTCTTT
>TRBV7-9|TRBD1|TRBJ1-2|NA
CSSSPITGGHNYGYTF
TGTTCCAGCAGCCCGATTACAGGGGGACACAACTATGGCTACACCTTC